A single sample is the source of the 11 T cell receptor beta chains below, sequenced in a study of T cell responses to AZD1222 COVID-19 vaccine (dated by TCRdb to the early 2020s). Library prep was done by the immunoSEQ multiplex PCR assay. In TCRdb, the immuneACCESS table is reduced to in-frame sequences with V and J assigned. These tables do not hold every clone; where another copy was compared, an unresolved V gene accounts for under half, and the others remain unexplained. For this sample there are about 140,000 clones; more than 85% appear just once. The ten largest clonotypes hold roughly 3.1% of the sample. The sample's time point, from its label and the paper: baseline before first vaccination. This specimen consisted of peripheral blood, obtained on day 0 of AZD1222 vaccination. The receptors come from an adult in good health.

This chain connects TRBV7-3 to TRBJ2-7, with 10 bases identical to TRBD2. This CDR3 is 16 amino acids long. The germline V gene encodes CDR1 SGHTA and CDR2 FQGTGA. The V gene end was trimmed by 0 bases and the J gene end by 7 bases; junction bases not matched to a gene: 9. The DNA for the CDR3 is TGTGCCAGCAGCTTAACGGCGGTAGCGGGAGGTGGAGAGCAGTACTTC. Translating gives CASSLTAVAGGGEQYF. Drawing the rest from reference TRBV7-3 and TRBJ2-7, the complete variable domain is GAGVSQTPSNKVTEKGKYVELRCDPISGHTALYWYRQSLGQGPEFLIYFQGTGAADDSGLPNDRFFAVRPEGSVSTLKIQRTERGDSAVYLCASSLTAVAGGGEQYFGPGTRLTVT.

This chain joins TRBV10-3 and TRBJ2-2, with 15 bases matching TRBD2. The trim removed 8 bases at V and 4 bases at J, leaving 8 bases unmatched. The CDR3 length is 17 residues. Germline V CDR1 and CDR2: ENHRY, SYGVKD. The chain's CDR3 is CAIYKGLAGGGTGELFF. The DNA for the CDR3 is TGTGCCATCTACAAGGGACTAGCGGGAGGTGGCACCGGGGAGCTGTTTTTT.

V gene TRBV2 combines with J gene TRBJ1-5, with 8 bases identical to TRBD1. V shed 7 bases and J 5 bases; nucleotides not matched to a gene: 10. The CDR3 extends over 15 amino acids. Germline values: CDR1 SNHLY, CDR2 FYNNEI. CDR3 region: CASTQSDRADQPQHF. CDR3 coding DNA: TGTGCCAGCACCCAGTCGGACAGGGCGGATCAGCCCCAGCATTTT.

This rearrangement joins TRBV6-5 to TRBJ2-1, with D unclear. Germline loops: CDR1 MNHEY, CDR2 SVGAGI. Trimming took 7 bases from V and 0 from J, leaving 10 bases between them. The length of the CDR3 is 14 residues. The CDR3 region has the DNA TGTGCCAGCAACGACGGCGACTCCTACAATGAGCAGTTCTTC. Its protein is CASNDGDSYNEQFF.

The rearrangement links TRBV7-2 to TRBJ1-1; D may be TRBD1 (6 bases). Trimming cost V 5 bases and J 4 bases, with 17 bases left between them. This CDR3 has 15 amino acids. The germline V gene has CDR1 SGHTA and CDR2 FQGNSA. The CDR3 region is CASSLTGGPVTEAFF. CDR3 in DNA: TGTGCCAGCAGCCTAACGGGGGGCCCGGTCACTGAAGCTTTCTTT.

This chain uses TRBV13 with TRBJ1-3; 7 bases align to TRBD1. CDR1 PRHDT and CDR2 FYEKMQ come from the germline V gene (reference sequence). Trimming removed 2 bases from V and 0 bases from J; junction bases left unmatched: 1. The CDR3 runs 15 residues. For the CDR3, the DNA is TGTGCCAGCAGCTTACGGACAGGCTCTGGAAACACCATATATTTT. It is translated as CASSLRTGSGNTIYF.

This chain connects TRBV2 to TRBJ1-2, with a tentative D call TRBD1 (5 bases). Germline V gene data show CDR1 as SNHLY and CDR2 as FYNNEI. The CDR3 loop spans 17 amino acids. V lost 6 bases and J 1 base, leaving 21 bases between the germline ends. CDR3 nucleotides: TGTGCCAGCAGACTCACAGGAAGTCGGCCCCTTAACTATGGCTACACCTTC. It yields the protein CASRLTGSRPLNYGYTF.

V gene TRBV6-1 combines with J gene TRBJ2-3, with 10 positions matching TRBD1. Germline V gene lookup returns CDR1 MNHNS and CDR2 SASEGT. The CDR3 spans 15 residues. After removal of 1 base from V and 4 bases from J, the junction contained 2 bases not matched to a gene. The chain's CDR3 is CASSEVTGGADTQYF. The CDR3 DNA sequence: TGTGCCAGCAGTGAAGTGACAGGGGGCGCAGATACGCAGTATTTT.

The J gene is TRBJ2-5, the V gene TRBV18; 9 bases are shared with TRBD2. Trimming cost V 0 bases and J 4 bases; bases outside gene matches: 3. CDR3 length: 15 residues. The V gene's germline CDR1 is KGHSH and CDR2 LQKENI. CDR3 sequence: CASSPPGLAPETQYF. CDR3 nucleotides: TGTGCCAGCTCACCACCGGGACTAGCCCCAGAGACCCAGTACTTC.

V usage is TRBV19 and J usage is TRBJ1-1; D uncertain. The germline V gene encodes CDR1 LNHDA and CDR2 SQIVND (reference sequence). Trimming removed 6 bases from V and 0 bases from J, with 17 bases in between. This CDR3 has 16 residues. The CDR3 sequence is CASSPAAGPMNTEAFF. In DNA form, the CDR3 reads TGTGCCAGTAGCCCAGCGGCAGGTCCTATGAACACTGAAGCTTTCTTT.

The chain couples TRBV30 to TRBJ1-2; possible D gene TRBD1, 5 bases. V was cut by 2 bases and J by 2 bases, with 12 bases left in between. CDR3 length: 14 residues. Germline values: CDR1 GTSNPN, CDR2 SVGIG (reference sequence). CDR3 in amino acids: CAWSFGTVNYGYTF. CDR3 sequence (DNA): TGTGCCTGGAGTTTCGGGACGGTAAACTATGGCTACACCTTC.